This T cell receptor (beta chain) was retrieved from a study of blood T cell repertoires in COVID-19. Losses at the gene ends were 4 bases for V and 2 bases for J; bases not matched to a gene: 5. This CDR3 has 15 residues. Germline V gene sequence: CDR1 SEHNR, CDR2 FQNEAQ (reference sequence). Participants' reported clinical history set cohort assignment. In the authors' methods: Nucleated cell number was recorded as an estimate derived from reference gene primer amplification. This table comes from immunoSEQ multiplex PCR, and its TCRdb copy is limited to in-frame clones, with some not included. That table gives V, J and clone size, and the DNA gave D and trimming. The table has 250,000 to 350,000 clones, 88% seen once.

This clonotype was sampled from a woman under 40 who had recovered from COVID-19. The V call is TRBV7-9, the J call TRBJ1-3; TRBD1 matches at 7 bases. Sequencing was performed on PBMCs or T cells enriched from blood (not recorded which). CDR3 DNA sequence: TGTGCCAGCAGCTCGACAGGGACGGCTGGAAACACCATATATTTT. Translated, it gives CASSSTGTAGNTIYF.